Here is one T cell receptor beta chain with its context. Its target is unknown. There are 15 residues in the CDR3. Trimming took off 10 bases at V and 2 bases at J, with 17 bases between the two ends. The germline V gene has CDR1 LNHDA and CDR2 SQIVND (reference sequence). This sample was taken from a study of T cell responses to AZD1222 COVID-19 vaccine. Notes on the study in general: Repertoire sampling occurred only after the peak T cell response. The CD4 TCRs associated with vaccination extended across spike and predominated at 160-218 and 743-854. Clonal diversity was possibly underestimated, and white British individuals and females predominated among donors.

TCRdb's copy holds only in-frame clones and misses some; the assay was immunoSEQ multiplex PCR. The table includes 100,000 to 150,000 clones, 88% detected once. This sequence joins TRBV19 and TRBJ1-4, with TRBD1 as a possible D gene (6 bases). The sequencing used peripheral blood, collected on day 0 of AZD1222 vaccination. The TCR originated in an adult in good health. The CDR3: CATRRGLSTNEKLFF. The CDR3 DNA sequence: TGTGCCACCCGACGGGGGCTCTCCACTAATGAAAAACTGTTTTTT.